This T cell receptor (beta chain) came from a study of T cells after yellow fever vaccination. Study findings and constraints: At 95% to 97% for CD4 and 70% to 90% for CD8, most primary-vaccination clones showed up again after the booster.

With V trimmed by 5 bases and J by 4 bases, 12 bases remained unmatched. CDR1 and CDR2 (germline): WNHNN, SYGVQD (reference sequence). This CDR3 is 18 amino acids long. This clonotype was detected a few times. The target antigen is unknown. TCRdb re-analysed the 5' RACE reads in MiXCR, keeping a single row per CDR3 protein. The sample includes a few hundred thousand distinct CDR3 sequences, approximately 5.7% seen only once; the top ten take 15%. Source: PBMCs, taken 5 days after the yellow fever booster vaccination. This TCR was recovered from a man aged 25-45 years who received the YFV17D yellow fever vaccine. The rearrangement uses TRBV10-1 and TRBJ2-4; 12 nucleotides line up with TRBD2. The CDR3 DNA follows: TGCGCCAGCAGTATTCTAGCGGGAGGGCCCTCGGGAAAAAACATTCAGTACTTC. As protein: CASSILAGGPSGKNIQYF.